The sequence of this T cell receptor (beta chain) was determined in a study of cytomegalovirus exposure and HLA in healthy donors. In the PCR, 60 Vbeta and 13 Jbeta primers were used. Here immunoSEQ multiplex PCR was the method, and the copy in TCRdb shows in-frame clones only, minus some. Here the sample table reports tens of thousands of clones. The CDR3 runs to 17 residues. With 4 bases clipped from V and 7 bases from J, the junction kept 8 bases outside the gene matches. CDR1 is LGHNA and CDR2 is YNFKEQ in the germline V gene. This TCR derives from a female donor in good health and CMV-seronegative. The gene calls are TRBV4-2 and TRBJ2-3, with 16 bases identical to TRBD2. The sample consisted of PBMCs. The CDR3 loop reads CASSPRGTSGGAYTQYF. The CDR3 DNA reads TGTGCCAGCAGCCCAAGGGGGACTAGCGGGGGGGCGTATACGCAGTATTTT.